This T cell receptor beta chain emerged from a study of early T cells in non-severe SARS-CoV-2 infection. Study overall: Sequenced bulk RNA came from whole blood that was unsorted, and chains were unpaired. The study, taken as a whole, reports: The study's VDJdb matching favored anti-spike CD8 responses and missed private and CD4 specificities.

Unique molecular identifiers were attached to individual cDNA molecules. TCRdb re-called the 5' RACE reads with MiXCR, one entry per CDR3 protein. The profile covers 70,000 to 95,000 distinct CDR3 sequences, with around 8.7% appearing a single time and about 4.8% taken by the ten largest. At least ten counts were recorded for this clonotype. Its antigen is not known. The CDR3 has 14 amino acids. Trimming stripped 5 bases from V and 0 bases from J, with 9 bases between. The germline V gene has CDR1 SGHTS and CDR2 YDEGEE. The clonotype was recovered from an adult who was a healthcare worker with PCR-confirmed SARS-CoV-2 infection or an uninfected control (not recorded which). The gene calls are TRBV5-8 and TRBJ1-3; maybe TRBD1 (5 bases). The source material was whole blood. Here the CDR3 reads CASRRQRSGNTIYF. CDR3 coding DNA: TGTGCCAGCAGAAGACAGCGCTCTGGAAACACCATATATTTT.